The rows below give T cell receptor beta chains drawn from one sample of a study of PD-L1 blockade in urothelial cancer. Profiled with immunoSEQ multiplex PCR; TCRdb holds only in-frame clones, not every one. The sample shows more than 90,000 clones, roughly 85% of them seen only once. The sequencing used PBMCs, collected around atezolizumab (anti-PD-L1) treatment. The origin of the receptors is a man between 65 and 80 years old with urothelial cancer. CDR3s include the opening cysteine and the closing phenylalanine or tryptophan. A D gene is named only where the DNA matches it firmly. Some rows mark clone size as missing; the rest say once, few, many or name a class of expanded clone.

v_gene: TRBV28; d_gene: TRBD2; j_gene: TRBJ2-1; abundance: NA; CDR3nt: TGTGCCAGCAGTGTCAGCGGGGGCAATGAGCAGTTCTTC; CDR3aa: CASSVSGGNEQFF
v_gene: TRBV11-2; d_gene: NA; j_gene: TRBJ2-4; abundance: NA; CDR3nt: TGTGCCAGCAGCTTAGACAGGGGCAACATTCAGTACTTC; CDR3aa: CASSLDRGNIQYF
v_gene: TRBV19; d_gene: TRBD1; j_gene: TRBJ1-4; abundance: NA; CDR3nt: TGTGCCACCCACCCGGGACAGGGTAATGAAAAACTGTTTTTT; CDR3aa: CATHPGQGNEKLFF
v_gene: TRBV9; d_gene: NA; j_gene: TRBJ2-7; abundance: NA; CDR3nt: TGTGCCAGCAGCGTAAAACAGGGTCCAGGCTACGAGCAGTACTTC; CDR3aa: CASSVKQGPGYEQYF
v_gene: TRBV2; d_gene: TRBD2; j_gene: TRBJ2-7; abundance: NA; CDR3nt: TGTGCCACCCAGCGGGGGGAGGGAAATTACGAGCAGTACTTC; CDR3aa: CATQRGEGNYEQYF
v_gene: TRBV5-6; d_gene: TRBD1; j_gene: TRBJ1-2; abundance: NA; CDR3nt: TGTGCCAGTCAGGGGACAGGGGGCTCGGATGGCTACACCTTC; CDR3aa: CASQGTGGSDGYTF
v_gene: TRBV5-6; d_gene: NA; j_gene: TRBJ2-7; abundance: NA; CDR3nt: TGTGCCAGCAAACAGGGATACGAGCAGTACTTC; CDR3aa: CASKQGYEQYF
v_gene: TRBV5-4; d_gene: NA; j_gene: TRBJ1-6; abundance: NA; CDR3nt: TGTGCCAGCAGCACAACCAGGGGCCCATCACCCCTCCACTTT; CDR3aa: CASSTTRGPSPLHF
v_gene: TRBV7-8; d_gene: NA; j_gene: TRBJ2-3; abundance: NA; CDR3nt: TGTGCCAGCAGCCTTGGACTAACTGTGGACACAGATACGCAGTATTTT; CDR3aa: CASSLGLTVDTDTQYF
v_gene: TRBV7-8; d_gene: TRBD2; j_gene: TRBJ2-3; abundance: NA; CDR3nt: TGTGCCAGCAGCTTCGGGGGGGCCGGAGATACGCAGTATTTT; CDR3aa: CASSFGGAGDTQYF
v_gene: TRBV9; d_gene: NA; j_gene: TRBJ1-3; abundance: NA; CDR3nt: TGTGCCAGCAGCGTAGACAGTCAAGGAAACACCATATATTTT; CDR3aa: CASSVDSQGNTIYF
v_gene: TRBV19; d_gene: TRBD2; j_gene: TRBJ2-1; abundance: NA; CDR3nt: TGTGCCAGTAGTCCCCAAGCGGGAGGAAATGAGCAGTTCTTC; CDR3aa: CASSPQAGGNEQFF
v_gene: TRBV6-4; d_gene: NA; j_gene: TRBJ2-1; abundance: NA; CDR3nt: TGTGCCAGCAGTGACTCGGATCGGGGGAATGAGCAGTTCTTC; CDR3aa: CASSDSDRGNEQFF
v_gene: TRBV2; d_gene: NA; j_gene: TRBJ1-2; abundance: NA; CDR3nt: TGTGCCAGCCTCAAGACCCCGGCGGAAAACTATGGCTACACCTTC; CDR3aa: CASLKTPAENYGYTF
v_gene: TRBV30; d_gene: TRBD2; j_gene: TRBJ2-3; abundance: NA; CDR3nt: TGTGCCTTAAGTCGCGGACTAGCGGGAGGGAGCACAGATACGCAGTATTTT; CDR3aa: CALSRGLAGGSTDTQYF
v_gene: TRBV4-2; d_gene: NA; j_gene: TRBJ2-5; abundance: NA; CDR3nt: TGTGCCAGCAGCCAAGAGCGGTTCCAAGAGACCCAGTACTTC; CDR3aa: CASSQERFQETQYF
v_gene: TRBV5-1; d_gene: NA; j_gene: TRBJ2-3; abundance: once; CDR3nt: TGCGCCAGCAGCTTGTCGACACCCGGCACAGATACGCAGTATTTT; CDR3aa: CASSLSTPGTDTQYF
v_gene: TRBV5-6; d_gene: TRBD2; j_gene: TRBJ2-3; abundance: NA; CDR3nt: TGTGCCAGCAGCCTTGGACTAGCGACAGATACGCAGTATTTT; CDR3aa: CASSLGLATDTQYF
v_gene: TRBV15; d_gene: NA; j_gene: TRBJ2-7; abundance: NA; CDR3nt: TGTGCCACCAGCAGAGATTTGCCAGGGAACTACGAGCAGTACTTC; CDR3aa: CATSRDLPGNYEQYF
v_gene: TRBV7-9; d_gene: NA; j_gene: TRBJ2-1; abundance: few; CDR3nt: TGTGCCAGCAGCTTATTAGAGGGAACCTACAATGAGCAGTTCTTC; CDR3aa: CASSLLEGTYNEQFF
v_gene: TRBV5-6; d_gene: NA; j_gene: TRBJ2-1; abundance: NA; CDR3nt: TGTGCCAGCAGCTCGACAGGTGGACGAAGGCAGTTCTTC; CDR3aa: CASSSTGGRRQFF
v_gene: TRBV2; d_gene: TRBD2; j_gene: TRBJ2-7; abundance: NA; CDR3nt: TGTGCCAGCAGAAGGACTAGCGGGACCTACGAGCAGTACTTC; CDR3aa: CASRRTSGTYEQYF
v_gene: TRBV2; d_gene: TRBD2; j_gene: TRBJ2-5; abundance: NA; CDR3nt: TGTGCCAGCAAACTAGCGGGTACCCCAGAGACCCAGTACTTC; CDR3aa: CASKLAGTPETQYF
v_gene: TRBV4-1; d_gene: TRBD2; j_gene: TRBJ2-1; abundance: NA; CDR3nt: TGCGCCAGCAGCCAAGATAGGGGCGGGAGCTACAATGAGCAGTTCTTC; CDR3aa: CASSQDRGGSYNEQFF
v_gene: TRBV13; d_gene: TRBD2; j_gene: TRBJ2-1; abundance: NA; CDR3nt: TGTGCCAGCAAAGAGGCTAGCGGGGGGTACAATGAGCAGTTCTTC; CDR3aa: CASKEASGGYNEQFF
v_gene: TRBV6-4; d_gene: TRBD2; j_gene: TRBJ2-1; abundance: NA; CDR3nt: TGTGCCAGCAGCGAACTAGCGGGGGACAATGAGCAGTTCTTC; CDR3aa: CASSELAGDNEQFF
v_gene: TRBV15; d_gene: NA; j_gene: TRBJ2-3; abundance: NA; CDR3nt: TGTGCCACCAGCAGCAGAGATTTCCAGGGTGTTATTGGTACGCAGTATTTT; CDR3aa: CATSSRDFQGVIGTQYF